This TCR beta chain was captured by sequencing in a study of cytomegalovirus exposure and HLA in healthy donors (dated by TCRdb to the late 2010s). Regarding the study in general: According to an earlier analysis of a few hundred of the donors, about 179 million T cells yielded 100 million or so unique TCR beta sequences and 276 Gb of sequence data. An early release covering about 600 HLA-typed donors comprised approximately 290 gigabases of sequencing data and 85 million or so unique TCR sequences. The genetic ancestry cluster associated with self-reported Caucasian donors included approximately 85% of the roughly 360 genotyped donors. The aim of the study was to test whether cataloging public T cell receptors could identify signatures of past pathogen exposure. Using immunosequencing, the study profiled T cell repertoires from 640 or so subjects and related those repertoires to cytomegalovirus serostatus. Besides the first cohort of around 670 subjects, a separate validation cohort made up of 120 different subjects was used. To predict cytomegalovirus infection status, the study combined high-throughput TCR immunosequencing, statistical association of individual TCRs with disease status, and machine learning. To study patterns of TCR occurrence, a later analysis re-analyzed previously published TCR beta repertoires from around 660 donors and added high-resolution HLA genotyping. Rather than drawing on any new phenotypic data, the later analysis identified candidate immune exposures from TCR beta sequences and the way those sequences occurred across donors. An earlier analysis of roughly 600 of the donors used high-throughput TCR beta sequencing to judge whether each TCR beta V gene segment behaved as functional or pseudogenic. Donor age, sex, ethnicity and CMV serostatus were compiled together with the repertoire data. A later genetic analysis took genome-wide SNP genotypes for about 65% of the 666 donors and used that subset as a discovery cohort. All discovery cohort repertoires had been generated using a single sequencing platform. HLA typing covered class I and class II loci at four-digit resolution. The number of typed donors differed by locus: 629-630 for A, B, C, DRB1 and DQB1; roughly 510 for DQA1; approximately 610 for DPA1; and approximately 450 for DPB1. Several DR-DQ haplotypes were handled as single units for association and clustering because linkage in the cohort was strong. Among 350 to 400 genotyped donors of the cohort, an average of approximately 250,000 unique TCR beta nucleotide sequences were sequenced per donor, roughly 18% of them non-productive.

Looking up the germline V gene yields CDR1 ENHRY and CDR2 SYGVKD. V is pruned by 3 bases and J by 5 bases, leaving 6 bases of the junction without a gene match. The CDR3, from cysteine to phenylalanine, totals 16 residues. The kept DNA is CDR3 alone, 48 bases in frame from the first base. Libraries were built with the immunoSEQ multiplex PCR assay. The multiplex PCR relied on a mix of 60 forward primers for TCR Vbeta segments and 13 reverse primers for TCR Jbeta segments. Amplification of the CDR3 region of rearranged TCR beta genes was performed with a multiplex PCR assay on genomic DNA. Amplified TCR beta libraries were sequenced as 87-base-pair reads on the Illumina HiSeq System. For the original study's pipeline: In a later analysis, tens of millions of unique TCR beta chains were counted across the 650 to 750 repertoires, and around 10 million of these chains were shared by at least two donors. To remove PCR and sequencing errors, raw reads were error-corrected and collapsed into unique sequences using a nearest-neighbor algorithm that merged closely related sequences. V, D and J gene segments were assigned by aligning CDR3 sequences to IMGT reference sequences. For a sequence to be retained, a match of at least six nucleotides was required to both a V gene segment and a J gene segment. A rearrangement was called productive if the CDR3 had no stop codons and remained in frame with V and J, and every other rearrangement was called non-productive. CDR3 was defined by IMGT convention, running from the second conserved V-encoded cysteine to the conserved J-encoded phenylalanine. In an earlier analysis of more than 550 of the donors, sequences lacking an unambiguous match to a single V gene segment were excluded. An earlier analysis of around 600 of the donors classified V segments as functional when productive rearrangements were above 56.7% and as segregating when the standard deviation between donors was above 5%. A statistical classification framework was developed to diagnose cytomegalovirus status using the catalog of TCR beta chain sequences. In a later analysis, V and J genes were assigned by comparing TCR nucleotide sequences against IMGT/GENE-DB human TR gene sequences. Using the TCRdist pipeline, a later analysis assigned CDR3 sequences along with most-parsimonious VDJ recombination scenarios. In a later analysis, each TCR beta chain was defined by its CDR3 amino acid sequence together with its V-gene family, and reads without a unique V-gene family were excluded. In a later analysis, several hundred highly shared, low-generation-probability nucleotide sequences were removed to address suspected cross-contamination and a sequencing artifact. In a later analysis, a clonal expansion index for each public chain was calculated from normalized within-repertoire ranks of inferred template counts. In a later analysis, generation probabilities were computed with a VDJ recombination model fitted to out-of-frame rearrangements, and the resulting probabilities were checked against IGoR. Hypergeometric tests were used in a later analysis to score TCR-TCR, TCR-HLA and TCR-CMV co-occurrence, with a repertoire-size bias correction applied to the TCR pairs. To estimate false discovery rates, a later analysis permuted the HLA or CMV assignments 20 times. In a later analysis, co-occurring TCRs were grouped using DBSCAN, and TCRdist sequence similarity was added for clustering within HLA-allele-positive subsets. Repertoires with fewer than 30,000 or more than 120,000 public chains were left out of co-occurrence clustering, as were several repertoires with anomalous nucleotide sharing. TCRdb provides this immuneACCESS table in a form limited to in-frame rearrangements. Some clones are lacking; in checked studies, under half of them reflect an unresolved V gene, and why the rest are absent is not known. V and J calls and clone size follow that table, whereas D and trimming were derived from the DNA. For this sample the table gives tens of thousands of clones, of which about 80% were detected only once. The ten largest clones capture 2.5% to 3.5% of the sample.

The cohort was made up of approximately 670 healthy bone marrow donors. Cohort members were all nominally healthy when sampled, although unrecorded immune exposures were likely present. The donor tested CMV seronegative and was one of the 352 seronegative cohort members. Each donor provided a peripheral blood sample, and peripheral blood mononuclear cells were used for TCR beta sequencing. Genomic DNA extraction from the blood cell samples was performed with the Qiagen DNeasy Blood Extraction Kit. General study outcomes and caveats: A total of roughly 160 TCR beta chains were listed by the study as associated with cytomegalovirus. A later analysis found that most CMV-associated TCR beta chains appeared HLA-restricted, with HLA associations seemingly driven largely by CMV exposure. In a later genetic analysis, fewer N-insertions in productive TCRs were reported among donors in an Asian-associated ancestry cluster than the approximately 670-donor mean. In a later analysis, HLA-associated TCR beta chains showed more clonal expansion and lower generation probabilities than non-associated chains that were equally common. In a later genetic analysis, a missense DCLRE1C variant was associated with V-gene and J-gene trimming of TCR beta chains, and the association was replicated in an independent cohort. The classifier was reported to diagnose cytomegalovirus status with high specificity and sensitivity in both the original and validation cohorts. Because counts were too low, roughly 18 rarely observed V segments, including chromosome 9 orphons, were left out of the earlier analysis of about 500 of the donors. At a false discovery rate of 0.05, a later analysis linked some 17,000 TCR beta sequences to specific HLA alleles. Several of the top co-occurrence clusters appeared to be linked to parvovirus B19, influenza, CMV and Epstein-Barr virus, according to a later analysis. In vitro tests confirmed that three of the cytomegalovirus-associated TCR beta chains recognize cytomegalovirus antigens. Most TCR sequences were seen in very few donors, while some public TCRs were found in many individuals. A further reported finding was that TCR beta sequences accurately predicted the HLA-A and HLA-B alleles for most subjects in the first cohort. According to a later analysis, TCR association rates differed among HLA loci, with DRB1 alleles showing the most associated TCRs and HLA-C alleles showing the fewest. An earlier analysis of around 540 of the donors showed that most TCR beta V segments appeared in productive rearrangements either about 87% or about 30% of the time, which broadly matched IMGT annotations. Immune exposure information for the cohort was limited to CMV serostatus. A cluster of highly shared sequence variants was judged likely to be a technical artifact of the sequencing pipeline. Because the 87-base-pair reads could not distinguish some IMGT-functional V segments, including TRBV6-2 and TRBV6-3, those segments were excluded. Only TCR beta chains were sequenced in this cohort, and the absence of alpha or paired-chain data limited detectable features. When HLA alleles, especially DR and DQ, strongly co-occurred, TCR associations were difficult to assign to individual alleles. Sequencing depth was assumed to be roughly uniform across donors in the presence/absence analyses, though that assumption may not hold. The authors suggested that the approach could potentially be generalized to other disease states and immunological phenotypes. HLA typing was unavailable for some donors at each locus, so association tests used only the typed subset. Correlated functional status among segregating V segments might be attributable to linkage disequilibrium, but an unknown experimental factor could not be ruled out.

This clone was detected only once. Its antigen remains undetermined. Nothing much larger sits one base from this clone, and base qualities are not available. Sequences were obtained from PBMCs. The sequence came from a man between 45 and 60 years old in good health and CMV-seronegative. The sequence joins TRBV10-3 to TRBJ2-1, with 11 central nucleotides matching TRBD2. The DNA reads TGTGCCATCAGTGATTGGACTAGCGGGCGCGACAATGAGCAGTTCTTC. Protein translation: CAISDWTSGRDNEQFF.